The entry below describes one T cell receptor (beta chain). The data belong to a study of Ad26.COV2.S vaccination and SARS-CoV-2 variants. Trimming removed 2 bases from V and 0 bases from J, with 8 bases in between. Looked up from germline, CDR1 is SGHTA and CDR2 is FQGNSA. The CDR3 loop spans 15 amino acids. Sequenced by immunoSEQ multiplex PCR; TCRdb stores in-frame clones only, minus some. The data show about 350,000 clones, about 91% seen once. Here the sequenced sample was peripheral blood, taken after recovery from COVID-19. J is TRBJ1-5 and V is TRBV7-2; D perhaps matches TRBD1 (5 bases). The receptor's source is a human donor who had recovered from COVID-19. The CDR3 region is CASSLWGVSNQPQHF. DNA of the CDR3: TGTGCCAGCAGCTTATGGGGGGTTAGCAATCAGCCCCAGCATTTT.